This section outlines one TCR beta chain sequence together with its context. Its antigen is currently unknown. The data were taken from a study of T cell responses to AZD1222 COVID-19 vaccine. Produced via immunoSEQ multiplex PCR; TCRdb's table is partial and in-frame only. The sample records some 120,000 clones, around nine tenths being singletons. Study observations and caveats: A reported finding is that nearly half of spike-specific TCRs target unmutated variant regions.

In germline, CDR1 is SNHLY, CDR2 FYNNEI. V was clipped by 4 bases and J by 5 bases; unmatched bases: 7. This CDR3 is 14 amino acids long. The chain uses TRBV2 and TRBJ2-5, with TRBD1 matching 7 bases. The sequence was obtained from an adult in good health. This sample comprised peripheral blood, obtained on day 0 of AZD1222 vaccination. The CDR3 bases are TGTGCCAGCAGTGGACAGGGTTTGGGGGAGACCCAGTACTTC. Amino acids: CASSGQGLGETQYF.